This entry features one T cell receptor (beta chain) sequence. This specimen comes from a study of identical twins. V dropped 1 base and J dropped 2 bases, with 10 bases sitting between them. This CDR3 spans 14 amino acids. CDR1 DFQATT and CDR2 SNEGSKA come from the germline V gene (reference sequence). Unique molecular identifiers were present on the cDNA, and a universal primer site came from template switching. TCRdb analysed the 5' RACE reads with MiXCR anew, one entry per CDR3 protein. The sample has 600,000 to 800,000 distinct CDR3 sequences; approximately 21% are singletons. Every donor was a healthy Caucasian. Another study also made use of these data, one on T cells expressing NK-cell markers. Per that paper: It was sorted CD3+CD56-NKG2C+, CD3+CD56+NKG2C- and CD3+CD56+NKG2C+ T cells that provided the TCR beta repertoires. Among the eight sequenced donors, seven tested HCMV-seropositive and one tested seronegative.

The J gene is TRBJ2-3, the V gene TRBV20-1, with D possibly matching TRBD2 (5 bases). The sequencing input was PBMCs. The origin of this receptor is a woman aged 18-30 years in good health. CDR3 sequence: CSARGGSHTDTQYF. The CDR3 DNA is TGCAGTGCTAGAGGCGGGTCCCACACAGATACGCAGTATTTT.